This T cell receptor (beta chain) was recovered during a study of blood T cell repertoires in COVID-19. This CDR3 spans 15 amino acids. The ends were cut back, 2 bases at V and 6 bases at J, with 14 bases in the middle. Per the germline V gene, CDR1 is MDHEN and CDR2 is SYDVKM. As originally analysed: Reference gene primer amplification gave nucleated cell count estimates. Generated by immunoSEQ multiplex PCR, the TCRdb table keeps only in-frame clones and is missing some. The V and J calls and clone size were taken over from that table, and D and trimming were inferred from the DNA. The sample lists around 260,000 clones; around 86% were seen once.

The specimen was peripheral blood. The receptor's source is a man between 18 and 35 years old with active or convalescent COVID-19. V usage is TRBV28 and J usage is TRBJ1-5; possibly TRBD1 for D (6 bases). CDR3 DNA sequence: TGTGCCAGCAGTTTAAGGGGGGGAGGGGGTCAGCCCCAGCATTTT. Its translation is CASSLRGGGGQPQHF.